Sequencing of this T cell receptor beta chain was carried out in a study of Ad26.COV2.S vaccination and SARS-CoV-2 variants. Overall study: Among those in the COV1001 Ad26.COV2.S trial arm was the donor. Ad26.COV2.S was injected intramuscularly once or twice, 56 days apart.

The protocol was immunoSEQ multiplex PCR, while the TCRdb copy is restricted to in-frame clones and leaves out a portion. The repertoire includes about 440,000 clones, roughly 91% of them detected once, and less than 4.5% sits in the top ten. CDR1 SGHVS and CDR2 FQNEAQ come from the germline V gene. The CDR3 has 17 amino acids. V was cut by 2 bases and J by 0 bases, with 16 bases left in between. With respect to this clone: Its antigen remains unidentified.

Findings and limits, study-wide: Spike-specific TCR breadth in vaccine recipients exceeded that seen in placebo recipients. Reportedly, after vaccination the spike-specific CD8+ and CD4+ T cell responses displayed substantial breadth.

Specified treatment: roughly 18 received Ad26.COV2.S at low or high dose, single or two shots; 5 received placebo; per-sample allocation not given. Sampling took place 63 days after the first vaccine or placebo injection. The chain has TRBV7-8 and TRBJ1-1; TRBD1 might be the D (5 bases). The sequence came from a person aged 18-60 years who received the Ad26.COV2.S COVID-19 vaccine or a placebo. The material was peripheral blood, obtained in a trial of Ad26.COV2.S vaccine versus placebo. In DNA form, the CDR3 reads TGTGCCAGCAGCTTAAATTGGGGGACTACAATGAACACTGAAGCTTTCTTT. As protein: CASSLNWGTTMNTEAFF.